This passage covers 6 T cell receptor beta chains from one sample sequenced in a study of T-cell reconstitution after alpha-beta-depleted transplantation in children. TCRbeta library construction was performed incorporating unique molecular identifiers. TCRdb fed the PCR reads into MiXCR, producing one record per CDR3 protein. The sample contains a few hundred thousand distinct CDR3 sequences, approximately 9.7% of which appear only once. Sequences were derived from PBMCs from the stem cell graft donor, sampled from the stem cell graft. All receptors derive from a human donor who donated a stem cell graft to a child with SCID.

This clonotype has just a few counts. V and J are TRBV5-1 and TRBJ1-1; D perhaps matches TRBD1 (5 bases). V shed 4 bases and J shed 5 bases, with 18 bases lying between them. Germline V gene data show CDR1 as SGHRS and CDR2 as YFSETQ. This CDR3 contains 15 residues. CDR3 coding DNA: TGCGCCAGCAGCCCGTTCAGGGCTAAGGGGACTGAAGCTTTCTTT. This gives the protein CASSPFRAKGTEAFF.

This clonotype has just one count. Here the CDR3 reads CASSPPSYSQETQYF. DNA of the CDR3: TGTGCCAGCAGTCCTCCTAGCTACTCCCAGGAGACCCAGTACTTC. V gene TRBV7-2 combines with J gene TRBJ2-5, with D maybe TRBD2 (5 bases). Trimming cost V 6 bases and J 5 bases, with 19 bases left between them. Germline assignment: CDR1 SGHTA and CDR2 FQGNSA. This CDR3 has 15 amino acids.

This clonotype was counted many times. The V gene is TRBV5-1, the J gene TRBJ1-4; possible D gene TRBD1, 6 bases. This CDR3 is 14 amino acids long. Trimming removed 7 bases at V and 4 bases at J, with 14 bases between. Looked up from germline, CDR1 is SGHRS and CDR2 is YFSETQ. CDR3 DNA: TGCGCCAGCGGGAAAGGGGGGATTAATGAAAAACTGTTTTTT. Its protein is CASGKGGINEKLFF.

The rearrangement uses TRBV19 and TRBJ1-2, with 8 bases matching TRBD1. V lost 5 bases and J lost 6; bases outside the gene matches: 14. The length of the CDR3 is 16 residues. Per germline, CDR1 LNHDA and CDR2 SQIVND (reference sequence). The CDR3 here is CASSYQRTGKDHGYTF. The CDR3, as DNA: TGTGCCAGTAGTTACCAGAGGACAGGGAAGGACCATGGCTACACCTTC. The entire variable domain, with the rest obtained from reference TRBV19 and TRBJ1-2, is as follows: DGGITQSPKYLFRKEGQNVTLSCEQNLNHDAMYWYRQDPGQGLRLIYYSQIVNDFQKGDIAEGYSVSREKKESFPLTVTSAQKNPTAFYLCASSYQRTGKDHGYTFGSGTRLTVV.

This clonotype was seen once. The gene calls are TRBV7-3 and TRBJ1-1; D gene ambiguous. This CDR3 is 13 amino acids long. Deletions cut 5 bases from V and 1 base from J, with 8 bases between. Germline V CDR1 and CDR2: SGHTA, FQGTGA. The CDR3 region is CASSRGRNTEAFF. DNA of the CDR3: TGTGCCAGCAGCCGCGGTAGGAACACTGAAGCTTTCTTT.

V is TRBV5-1 and J is TRBJ1-1; unclear D gene. This CDR3 comprises 15 residues. V was shortened by 4 bases and J by 1 base, with 14 bases between the two germline ends. CDR1 is SGHRS, CDR2 YFSETQ, per germline. The DNA for the CDR3 is TGCGCCAGCAGCGATTCGACTAGACGGAACACTGAAGCTTTCTTT. Translating gives CASSDSTRRNTEAFF.